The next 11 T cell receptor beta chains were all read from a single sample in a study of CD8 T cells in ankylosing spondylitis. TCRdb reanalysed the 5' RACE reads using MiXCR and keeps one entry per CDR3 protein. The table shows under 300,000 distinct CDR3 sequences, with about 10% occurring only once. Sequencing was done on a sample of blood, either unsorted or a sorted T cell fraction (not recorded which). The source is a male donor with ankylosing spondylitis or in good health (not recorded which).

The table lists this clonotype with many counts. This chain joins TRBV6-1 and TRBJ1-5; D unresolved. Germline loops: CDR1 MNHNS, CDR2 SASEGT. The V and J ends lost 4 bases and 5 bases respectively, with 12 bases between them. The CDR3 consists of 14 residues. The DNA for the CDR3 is TGTGCCAGCAGTGTCTCAGCCTGGGATCAGCCCCAGCATTTT. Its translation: CASSVSAWDQPQHF.

In DNA, the CDR3 is TGTGCCAGCAGCTTTACACCAACTAATGAAAAACTGTTTTTT. This gives the protein CASSFTPTNEKLFF. The chain has TRBV7-8 and TRBJ1-4; D gene ambiguous. Germline CDR1 reads SGHVS; CDR2 reads FQNEAQ. Trimming took 3 bases from V and 0 from J, leaving 5 bases between them. The CDR3 has 14 amino acids. The full variable domain, its missing parts supplied by reference TRBV7-8 and TRBJ1-4, is GAGVSQSPRYKVAKRGQDVALRCDPISGHVSLFWYQQALGQGPEFLTYFQNEAQLDKSGLPSDRFFAERPEGSVSTLKIQRTQQEDSAVYLCASSFTPTNEKLFFGSGTQLSVL.

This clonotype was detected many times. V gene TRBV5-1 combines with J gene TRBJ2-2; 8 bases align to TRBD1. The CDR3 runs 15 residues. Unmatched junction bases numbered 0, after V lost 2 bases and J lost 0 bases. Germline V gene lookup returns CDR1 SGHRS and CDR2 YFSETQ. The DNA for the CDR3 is TGCGCCAGCAGCTTACAGGGGGCGAACACCGGGGAGCTGTTTTTT. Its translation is CASSLQGANTGELFF.

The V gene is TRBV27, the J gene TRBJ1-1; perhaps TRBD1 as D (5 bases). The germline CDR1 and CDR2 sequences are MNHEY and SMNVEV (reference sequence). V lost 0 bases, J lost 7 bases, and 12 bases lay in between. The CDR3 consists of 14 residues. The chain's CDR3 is CASSLSGGRDEAFF. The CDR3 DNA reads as TGTGCCAGCAGTTTATCCGGGGGGAGGGATGAAGCTTTCTTT.

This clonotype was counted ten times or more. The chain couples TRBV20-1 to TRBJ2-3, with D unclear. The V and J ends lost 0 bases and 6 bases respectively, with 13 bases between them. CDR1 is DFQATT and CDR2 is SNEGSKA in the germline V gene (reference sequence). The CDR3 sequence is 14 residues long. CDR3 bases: TGCAGTGCTAGAGATAGGCTCCATCGGGATACGCAGTATTTT. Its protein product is CSARDRLHRDTQYF.

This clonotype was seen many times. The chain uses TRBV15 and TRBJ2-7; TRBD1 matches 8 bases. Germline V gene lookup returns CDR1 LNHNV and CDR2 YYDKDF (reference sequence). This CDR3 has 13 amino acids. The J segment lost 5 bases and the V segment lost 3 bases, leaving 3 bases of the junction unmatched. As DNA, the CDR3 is TGTGCCACCAGCAGGGACAGGGAAAACGAGCAGTACTTC. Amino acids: CATSRDRENEQYF.

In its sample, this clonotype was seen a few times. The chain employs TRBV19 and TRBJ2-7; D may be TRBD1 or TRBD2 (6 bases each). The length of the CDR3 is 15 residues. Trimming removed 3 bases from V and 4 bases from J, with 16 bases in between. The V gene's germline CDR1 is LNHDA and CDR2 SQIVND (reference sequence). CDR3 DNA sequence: TGTGCCAGTAGTATCCGCGGGACACCACTATACGAGCAGTACTTC. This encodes CASSIRGTPLYEQYF.

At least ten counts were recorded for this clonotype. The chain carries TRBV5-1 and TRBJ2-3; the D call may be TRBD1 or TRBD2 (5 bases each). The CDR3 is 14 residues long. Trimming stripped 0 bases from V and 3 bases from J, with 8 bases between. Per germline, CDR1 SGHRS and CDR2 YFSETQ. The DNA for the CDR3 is TGCGCCAGCAGCTTGGAGTGGGGGACAGATACGCAGTATTTT. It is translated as CASSLEWGTDTQYF.

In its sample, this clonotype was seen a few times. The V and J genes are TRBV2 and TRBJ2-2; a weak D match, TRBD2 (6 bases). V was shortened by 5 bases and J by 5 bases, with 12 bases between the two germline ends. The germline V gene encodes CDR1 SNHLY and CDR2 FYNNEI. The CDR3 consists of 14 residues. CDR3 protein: CASSWDFQTGELFF. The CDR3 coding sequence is TGTGCCAGCAGTTGGGACTTTCAAACCGGGGAGCTGTTTTTT.

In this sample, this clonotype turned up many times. The CDR3 DNA follows: TGCAGTGCGCCCCTCCGGAGGTACAATGAGCAGTTCTTC. Translation gives CSAPLRRYNEQFF. This chain uses TRBV20-1 with TRBJ2-1, with a weak D call TRBD2 (5 bases). CDR1 DFQATT and CDR2 SNEGSKA come from the germline V gene (reference sequence). The germline V and J ends were trimmed by 6 bases and 4 bases, with 13 bases remaining between them. This CDR3 has 13 amino acids.

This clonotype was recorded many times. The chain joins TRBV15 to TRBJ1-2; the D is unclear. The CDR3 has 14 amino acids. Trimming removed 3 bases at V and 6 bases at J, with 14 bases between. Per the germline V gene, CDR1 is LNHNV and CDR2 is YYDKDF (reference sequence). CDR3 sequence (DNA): TGTGCCACCAGCAGTAGGCCCGAGCCGGATGGCTACACCTTC. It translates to CATSSRPEPDGYTF.